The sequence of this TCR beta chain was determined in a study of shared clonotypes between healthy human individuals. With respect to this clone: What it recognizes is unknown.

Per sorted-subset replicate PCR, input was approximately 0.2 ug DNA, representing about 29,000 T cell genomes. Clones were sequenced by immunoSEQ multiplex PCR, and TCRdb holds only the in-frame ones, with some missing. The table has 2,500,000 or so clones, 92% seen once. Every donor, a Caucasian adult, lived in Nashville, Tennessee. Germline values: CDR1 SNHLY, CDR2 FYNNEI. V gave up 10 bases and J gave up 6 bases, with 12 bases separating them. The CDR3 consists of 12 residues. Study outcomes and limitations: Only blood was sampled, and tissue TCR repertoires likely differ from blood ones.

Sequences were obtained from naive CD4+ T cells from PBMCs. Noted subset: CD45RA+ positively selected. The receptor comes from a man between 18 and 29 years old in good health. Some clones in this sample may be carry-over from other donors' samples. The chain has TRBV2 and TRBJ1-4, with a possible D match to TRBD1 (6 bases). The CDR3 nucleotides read TGTGCCACACAGGGATTTGATGAAAAACTGTTTTTT. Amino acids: CATQGFDEKLFF.